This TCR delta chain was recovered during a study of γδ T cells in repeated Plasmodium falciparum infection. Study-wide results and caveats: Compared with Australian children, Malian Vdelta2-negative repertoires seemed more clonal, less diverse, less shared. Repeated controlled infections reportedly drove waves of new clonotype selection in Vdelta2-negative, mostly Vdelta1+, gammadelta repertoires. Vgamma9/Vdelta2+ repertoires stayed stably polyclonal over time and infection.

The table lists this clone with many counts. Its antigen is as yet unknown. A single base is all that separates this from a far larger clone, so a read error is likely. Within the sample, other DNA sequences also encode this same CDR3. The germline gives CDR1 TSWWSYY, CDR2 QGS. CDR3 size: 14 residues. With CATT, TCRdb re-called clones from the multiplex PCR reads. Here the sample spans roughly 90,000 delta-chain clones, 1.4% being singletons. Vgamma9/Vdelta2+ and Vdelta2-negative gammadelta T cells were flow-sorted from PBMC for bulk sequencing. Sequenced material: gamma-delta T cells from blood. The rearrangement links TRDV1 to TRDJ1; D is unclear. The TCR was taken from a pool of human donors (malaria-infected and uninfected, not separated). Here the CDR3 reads CALGEPDPLLKLIF. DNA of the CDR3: TGTGCTCTTGGAGAACCGGATCCTTTGCTGAAACTCATCTTT.